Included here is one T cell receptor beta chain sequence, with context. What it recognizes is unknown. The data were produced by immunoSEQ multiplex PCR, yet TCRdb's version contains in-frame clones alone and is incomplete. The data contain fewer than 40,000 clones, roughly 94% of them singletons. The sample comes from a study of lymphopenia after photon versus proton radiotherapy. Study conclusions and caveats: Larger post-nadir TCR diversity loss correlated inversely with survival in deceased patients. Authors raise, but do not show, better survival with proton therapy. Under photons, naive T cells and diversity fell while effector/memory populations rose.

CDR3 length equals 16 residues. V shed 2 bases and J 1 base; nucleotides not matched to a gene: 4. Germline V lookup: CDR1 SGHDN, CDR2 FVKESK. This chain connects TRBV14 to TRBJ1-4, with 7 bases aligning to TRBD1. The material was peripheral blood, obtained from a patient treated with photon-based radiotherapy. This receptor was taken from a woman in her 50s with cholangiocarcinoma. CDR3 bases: TGTGCCAGCAGCCAACGACAGGGCTTAACTAATGAAAAACTGTTTTTT. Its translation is CASSQRQGLTNEKLFF.